These 5 T cell receptor beta chains came from one sample sequenced in a study of cytomegalovirus exposure and HLA in healthy donors. The study ran its PCR with 60 Vbeta and 13 Jbeta primers. Clones were read by immunoSEQ multiplex PCR, and TCRdb kept only the in-frame ones, dropping some. The profile shows over 80,000 clones, roughly 79% of them singletons. Source material: PBMCs. The receptors were gathered from an older woman in good health and CMV-seropositive.

The chain carries TRBV6-5 and TRBJ2-7; D gene unclear. V was trimmed by 8 bases and J by 0 bases, leaving 11 bases between them. The germline V gene has CDR1 MNHEY and CDR2 SVGAGI. The CDR3 is made up of 13 amino acids. CDR3 in DNA: TGTGCCAGCGGTGGCATAAGCTCCTACGAGCAGTACTTC. The encoded protein is CASGGISSYEQYF.

The table lists this clone with a few counts. The chain combines TRBV28 with TRBJ1-6, with D uncertain. Trimming pared 7 bases from V and 0 bases from J, leaving 10 bases between. Germline V lookup: CDR1 MDHEN, CDR2 SYDVKM. The CDR3 is 15 amino acids. CDR3 protein: CASNGASSYNSPLHF. In DNA form, the CDR3 reads TGTGCCAGCAATGGTGCCAGCTCCTATAATTCACCCCTCCACTTT.

The gene calls are TRBV7-9 and TRBJ2-1; D is uncertain. The ends were cut back, 3 bases at V and 2 bases at J, with 14 bases in the middle. This CDR3 is 16 amino acids long. Germline CDR1 reads SEHNR; CDR2 reads FQNEAQ (reference sequence). Written as DNA, the CDR3 is TGTGCCAGCAGCTTCCTCAAGGCGGCCGCCTACAATGAGCAGTTCTTC. Amino acids: CASSFLKAAAYNEQFF.

This rearrangement joins TRBV7-2 to TRBJ1-5, with D hard to call. This CDR3 comprises 16 residues. Germline V gene data show CDR1 as SGHTA and CDR2 as FQGNSA. Trimming pared 1 base from V and 6 bases from J, leaving 16 bases between. For the CDR3, the DNA is TGTGCCAGCAGCTTAGAGGCTTCCGGGAATGGTCAGCCCCAGCATTTT. It codes for CASSLEASGNGQPQHF.

This rearrangement joins TRBV7-3 to TRBJ2-1; D unresolved. V lost 0 bases to trimming and J lost 7 bases, with 7 bases between them. The CDR3 has 13 amino acids. The germline CDR1 and CDR2 sequences are SGHTA and FQGTGA. CDR3 sequence (DNA): TGTGCCAGCAGCTTAACCCTCACAAATGAGCAGTTCTTC. Translating gives CASSLTLTNEQFF. Filled out from reference TRBV7-3 and TRBJ2-1, the complete variable domain reads GAGVSQTPSNKVTEKGKYVELRCDPISGHTALYWYRQSLGQGPEFLIYFQGTGAADDSGLPNDRFFAVRPEGSVSTLKIQRTERGDSAVYLCASSLTLTNEQFFGPGTRLTVL.